This entry lists 3 T cell receptor beta chains sequenced from one sample in a study of response to subunit inactivated influenza vaccine. TCRdb ran MiXCR on the RT-PCR reads and lists one entry per CDR3 protein. This sample carries about 700,000 distinct CDR3 sequences, approximately 15% of them seen once, and the ten largest clones take less than 9%. The sample in question was PBMCs from blood, obtained around 14 days before vaccination. The receptors were sampled from a man aged 50 or older who received an inactivated influenza vaccine.

The chain couples TRBV3-1 to TRBJ1-6, with a possible D match to TRBD1 (5 bases). The ends were cut back, 4 bases at V and 7 bases at J, with 14 bases in the middle. The CDR3 totals 15 residues. Per the germline V gene, CDR1 is LGHDT and CDR2 is YNNKEL (reference sequence). CDR3 DNA sequence: TGTGCCAGCAGCCCCCGGGGGGTAGACAATTCACCCCTCCACTTT. Its protein is CASSPRGVDNSPLHF. The variable domain in full, with the rest retrieved from reference TRBV3-1 and TRBJ1-6, is DTAVSQTPKYLVTQMGNDKSIKCEQNLGHDTMYWYKQDSKKFLKIMFSYNNKELIINETVPNRFSPKSPDKAHLNLHINSLELGDSAVYFCASSPRGVDNSPLHFGNGTRLTVT.

A few counts support this clonotype. The chain couples TRBV6-1 to TRBJ2-3; D possibly matches TRBD1 or TRBD2 (5 bases each). V was cut by 6 bases and J by 2 bases, with 15 bases left in between. Germline V gives CDR1 MNHNS, CDR2 SASEGT. The CDR3 length is 15 residues. The CDR3 sequence is CASSHGAGITDTQYF. CDR3 in DNA: TGTGCCAGCAGCCACGGGGCGGGTATCACAGATACGCAGTATTTT.

The chain links TRBV19 to TRBJ2-5; tentatively, D is TRBD2 (5 bases). The germline V and J ends were trimmed by 6 bases and 2 bases, with 10 bases remaining between them. CDR1 and CDR2 (germline): LNHDA, SQIVND (reference sequence). The CDR3 spans 13 residues. The CDR3 is CASSREEQETQYF. Here the CDR3 DNA reads TGTGCCAGTAGCCGGGAAGAACAAGAGACCCAGTACTTC.